Given below is one T cell receptor (beta chain) in context. These data come from a study of technical replicates of blood from a few donors. TCRdb keeps only in-frame clones here, not all; method: immunoSEQ multiplex PCR. Seen here are approximately 70,000 clones, about 94% observed once, and the top ten hold 0.3% to 0.45%. Germline V gives CDR1 MNHNS, CDR2 SASEGT. The CDR3 consists of 15 residues. After removal of 8 bases from V and 4 bases from J, the junction contained 12 bases not matched to a gene. The chain uses TRBV6-1 and TRBJ1-2; 8 bases agree with TRBD1. The sequence derives from a human donor in good health. Sequencing input: T cells isolated from PBMCs. CDR3 coding DNA: TGTGCCAGCGCCTCCGCAGGGGGCCTGCTCTATGGCTACACCTTC. Encoded protein: CASASAGGLLYGYTF.